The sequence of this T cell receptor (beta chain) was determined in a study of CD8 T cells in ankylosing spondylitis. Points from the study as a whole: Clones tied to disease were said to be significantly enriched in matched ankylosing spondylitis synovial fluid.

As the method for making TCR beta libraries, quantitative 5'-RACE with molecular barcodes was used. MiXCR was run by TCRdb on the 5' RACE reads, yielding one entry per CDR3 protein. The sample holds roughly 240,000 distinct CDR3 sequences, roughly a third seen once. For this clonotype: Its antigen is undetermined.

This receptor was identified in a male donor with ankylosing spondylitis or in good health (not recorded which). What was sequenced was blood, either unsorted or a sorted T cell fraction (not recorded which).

The CDR3 here is CASSDSSGTPGNTIYF. The CDR3 DNA reads TGTGCCAGCAGTGACTCGAGTGGGACCCCTGGAAACACCATATATTTT. This chain connects TRBV6-4 to TRBJ1-3, with a weak D call TRBD1 (5 bases). The CDR3 spans 16 residues. V was shortened by 0 bases and J by 2 bases, with 11 bases between the two germline ends. CDR1 and CDR2 (germline): MRHNA, SNTAGT.